One sample yielded the 13 T cell receptor beta chains listed below, sequenced in a study of blood T cell repertoires in COVID-19. TCRdb keeps only in-frame clones here, not all; method: immunoSEQ multiplex PCR. Altogether approximately 110,000 clones are present, 70% to 90% being singletons, with the ten largest covering approximately 1.5%. Sequencing was carried out using peripheral blood. These receptors were obtained from a man between 35 and 55 years old with acute or convalescent COVID-19.

This sequence joins TRBV5-1 and TRBJ2-5, with 8 nucleotides matching TRBD1. Trimming took 3 bases from V and 5 from J; bases not matched to a gene: 9. CDR1 and CDR2 from the germline V gene are SGHRS and YFSETQ. The CDR3 has 15 residues. The CDR3 is CASSSRDRTRETQYF. CDR3 in DNA: TGCGCCAGCAGCTCCCGGGACAGGACAAGGGAGACCCAGTACTTC.

The rearrangement uses TRBV10-3 and TRBJ2-1; D perhaps matches TRBD2 (6 bases). Germline loops: CDR1 ENHRY, CDR2 SYGVKD. Trimming left V 2 bases short and J 2 bases short, with 16 bases between. This CDR3 region has 17 residues. The CDR3 loop is CAISEAGLLSAYNEQFF. CDR3 DNA sequence: TGTGCCATCAGTGAGGCGGGACTTTTAAGCGCCTACAATGAGCAGTTCTTC.

This clone has just a few counts. The J gene is TRBJ1-1, the V gene TRBV4-2; D call uncertain. The germline V gene has CDR1 LGHNA and CDR2 YNFKEQ. Deletions cut 0 bases from V and 10 bases from J, with 12 bases between. This CDR3 region has 13 residues. CDR3 in amino acids: CASSQDQGGRAFF. The CDR3 nucleotides read TGTGCCAGCAGCCAAGATCAAGGAGGGCGAGCTTTCTTT.

This chain connects TRBV5-1 to TRBJ2-1; 10 bases agree with TRBD1. Per the germline V gene, CDR1 is SGHRS and CDR2 is YFSETQ. The CDR3 has 14 residues. V trimming: 2 bases; J trimming: 7 bases; junction bases outside the gene matches: 3. The CDR3 region is CASSFRTGGNEQFF. The CDR3 DNA follows: TGCGCCAGCAGCTTCAGGACAGGGGGGAATGAGCAGTTCTTC.

V and J are TRBV7-9 and TRBJ2-1, with D maybe TRBD1 (6 bases). CDR1 and CDR2 from the germline V gene are SEHNR and FQNEAQ (reference sequence). There are 16 residues in the CDR3. Deletions cut 5 bases from V and 0 bases from J, with 14 bases between. This CDR3 is CASSRTVRSSYNEQFF. The DNA for the CDR3 is TGTGCCAGCAGCAGGACAGTCCGGAGCTCCTACAATGAGCAGTTCTTC. Full variable domain (rest looked up from reference TRBV7-9 and TRBJ2-1): DTGVSQNPRHKITKRGQNVTFRCDPISEHNRLYWYRQTLGQGPEFLTYFQNEAQLEKSRLLSDRFSAERPKGSFSTLEIQRTEQGDSAMYLCASSRTVRSSYNEQFFGPGTRLTVL.

The chain carries TRBV18 and TRBJ2-5; 14 positions match TRBD2. The CDR3 runs 17 residues. CDR1 and CDR2 from the germline V gene are KGHSH and LQKENI. J lost 1 base, V lost 4 bases, and 5 bases had no gene match. The CDR3 nucleotides read TGTGCCAGCTCACTCCGGACTAGCGGGGGGCCCCAAGAGACCCAGTACTTC. This translates into CASSLRTSGGPQETQYF.

The chain joins TRBV18 to TRBJ2-5; maybe TRBD2 (6 bases). Trimming pared 5 bases from V and 1 base from J, leaving 14 bases between. The germline gives CDR1 KGHSH, CDR2 LQKENI. This CDR3 has 15 amino acids. The CDR3 spells CASSSGLVAQETQYF. CDR3 DNA: TGTGCCAGCTCATCGGGACTTGTCGCCCAAGAGACCCAGTACTTC.

V is TRBV30 and J is TRBJ2-7; 9 nucleotides align to TRBD1. CDR1 is GTSNPN, CDR2 SVGIG, per germline (reference sequence). The CDR3 loop spans 15 amino acids. Trimming at V came to 2 bases and at J to 1 base, leaving 6 bases not matched to a gene. This CDR3 is CAWSLDRGPSYEQYF. CDR3 nucleotides: TGTGCCTGGAGTTTGGACAGGGGTCCTTCCTACGAGCAGTACTTC.

The chain is built from TRBV14 and TRBJ1-4, with 10 bases lining up with TRBD1. The CDR3 is 18 residues long. Germline V gene sequence: CDR1 SGHDN, CDR2 FVKESK. After removal of 6 bases from V and 0 bases from J, the junction contained 10 bases not matched to a gene. The CDR3 sequence: CASSLRGTGVATNEKLFF. The CDR3 DNA follows: TGTGCCAGCAGTCTTAGAGGGACAGGGGTTGCAACTAATGAAAAACTGTTTTTT.

V and J are TRBV28 and TRBJ2-2; D possibly corresponds to TRBD2 (6 bases). Germline CDR1 reads MDHEN; CDR2 reads SYDVKM. This CDR3 has 14 residues. V lost 4 bases, J lost 4 bases, and 10 bases lay in between. The CDR3: CASSSPGVTGELFF. CDR3 in DNA: TGTGCCAGCAGTTCCCCGGGGGTCACCGGGGAGCTGTTTTTT.

This chain connects TRBV6-4 to TRBJ2-1; 7 nucleotides align to TRBD1. CDR3 size: 15 residues. The V and J ends lost 5 bases and 0 bases, in that order; junction bases with no gene match: 4. Germline V CDR1 and CDR2: MRHNA, SNTAGT. The chain's CDR3 is CASSSQGSSYNEQFF. DNA of the CDR3: TGTGCCAGCAGTTCACAGGGGAGCTCCTACAATGAGCAGTTCTTC.

The sample holds one count of this clone. The V gene is TRBV3-1 (or the pseudogene TRBV3-2), the J gene TRBJ2-1, with 7 bases aligning to TRBD2. The CDR3 is 14 residues long. Germline CDR1 and CDR2: LGHDT and YNNKEL (reference sequence). The V segment lost 4 bases and the J segment 5 bases; nucleotides outside the gene matches: 5. The DNA for the CDR3 is TGTGCCAGCAGCCTAGCGGGCGTTCACAATGAGCAGTTCTTC. Its protein is CASSLAGVHNEQFF.

V and J are TRBV30 and TRBJ1-3; no reliable D call. The V end lost 0 bases, the J end lost 4 bases, and 7 bases lay between the germline ends. CDR1 GTSNPN and CDR2 SVGIG come from the germline V gene (reference sequence). The CDR3 consists of 13 residues. CDR3 residues: CAWSVIFGNTIYF. The CDR3 bases are TGTGCCTGGAGTGTAATATTCGGAAACACCATATATTTT.